This TCR beta chain stems from a study of blood T cells in healthy people across ages. CDR3 length: 13 amino acids. Looked up from germline, CDR1 is MNHEY and CDR2 is SMNVEV (reference sequence). Trimming took off 7 bases at V and 4 bases at J, with 12 bases between the two ends. The second PCR ran roughly 7 to 12 cycles with a sample-barcoded 5' primer and J-beta primers. Sequencing yielded, for each sample, at least 3 million paired-end reads carrying CDR3. TCRdb re-called the 5' RACE reads through MiXCR, storing one row per CDR3 protein. The table lists about 2 million distinct CDR3 sequences, approximately 50% of them singletons. All donors came from Russia, were Caucasian and healthy, and spanned ages roughly 6 to 100.

The clonotype comes from a woman aged 40 to 50 in good health. Material: blood. The genes are TRBV27 and TRBJ2-3; weak D call: TRBD1 (6 bases). The chain's CDR3 is CASTLKGADTQYF. In nucleotides, the CDR3 is TGTGCCAGCACCCTCAAGGGGGCAGATACGCAGTATTTT.